Detailed here is one T cell receptor beta chain. What it recognizes is unknown. A multiplex PCR was run with 60 Vbeta primers and 13 Jbeta primers. Libraries were prepared by immunoSEQ multiplex PCR; TCRdb keeps only in-frame clonotypes and omits some of them. This table has about 140,000 clones, around 82% appearing once. The CDR3 has 15 amino acids. The V end lost 4 bases, the J end lost 7 bases, and 17 bases lay between the germline ends. The germline gives CDR1 SGHDN, CDR2 FVKESK. This specimen belongs to a study of cytomegalovirus exposure and HLA in healthy donors. Turning to the study itself: Earlier results showed 117 million unique TCR beta sequences derived from 150 million to 200 million T cells. Study-level results: In vitro, a few CMV-associated chains proved specific for CMV antigens. One variant, a missense change in DCLRE1C, was linked in a later analysis to TCR beta V- and J-gene trimming.

The receptor was isolated from a female donor in good health and CMV-seronegative. The genes are TRBV14 and TRBJ2-1, with D unclear. The sequencing sample was made of PBMCs. The CDR3 sequence: CASSPRVAHVNEQFF. In nucleotides, the CDR3 is TGTGCCAGCAGCCCTCGGGTAGCCCATGTGAATGAGCAGTTCTTC.